The subject of this entry is one TCR beta chain. These data come from a study of blood T cell repertoires in COVID-19. Assay used: immunoSEQ multiplex PCR; TCRdb lists only in-frame clones, some missing. The repertoire holds some 130,000 clones, with around three quarters as singletons. The V and J ends lost 2 bases and 8 bases, in that order; junction bases with no gene match: 6. This CDR3 contains 14 residues. Germline values: CDR1 SGHRS, CDR2 YFSETQ. The material sequenced was peripheral blood. The J gene is TRBJ1-4, the V gene TRBV5-1, with 7 bases aligning to TRBD1. The origin of this receptor is a human donor in a cohort sampled during active COVID-19. This CDR3 is CASSFQGQLEKLFF. DNA for the CDR3: TGCGCCAGCAGCTTTCAGGGACAGCTCGAAAAACTGTTTTTT.